This entry concerns a single T cell receptor (beta chain). Its antigen is unknown. The data stem from a study of CD8+CD57+ T cells in acquired aplastic anemia. Study-level information: The average for DNA from sorted CD4+ and CD8+ cells was about 2.9 ug. Notes on the study in general: The study identified twenty-nine CD8+ CDR3 sequences shared by patients and controls. Patients showed no significant difference from controls in CD8+ Simpson's diversity.

CDR3 length: 15 amino acids. J lost 4 bases, V lost 6 bases, and 7 bases had no gene match. Germline values: CDR1 SNHLY, CDR2 FYNNEI. Investigators profiled TCR beta VDJ and CDR3 from genomic DNA template. TCRdb re-derived calls from the reads in MiXCR, one entry per CDR3 protein. The repertoire holds 100,000 to 150,000 distinct CDR3 sequences, with around 48% as singletons. V gene TRBV2 combines with J gene TRBJ2-1; 9 nucleotides line up with TRBD1. The TCR originated in a human donor in good health, serving as a control. The sequenced sample consisted of sorted CD4+, CD8+, or CD8+CD57+ T cells (not recorded which) from PBMCs. The CDR3 region has the DNA TGTGCCAGCAGGCCGGGACAGGGTTCATACAATGAGCAGTTCTTC. It yields the protein CASRPGQGSYNEQFF.